This is a list of T cell receptor beta chains from one sample in a study of blood T cell repertoires in COVID-19. The table came from immunoSEQ multiplex PCR; TCRdb's copy has only in-frame clones and leaves some out. Altogether about 290,000 clones are present, approximately 86% being singletons, with the ten largest covering about 4%. Sequenced input: peripheral blood. These receptors originate from a woman between 45 and 65 years old with active or convalescent COVID-19. CDR3s include the opening cysteine and the closing phenylalanine or tryptophan. Fields, in order: D gene, V gene, J gene, CDR3 length, CDR3 protein. The D gene is left open where the match is weak.

D: TRBD1
V: TRBV28
J: TRBJ1-2
length: 13
CDR3: CASSLVDRGANTF

D: TRBD2
V: TRBV18
J: TRBJ2-3
length: 13
CDR3: CASPGLGGDTQYF

D: TRBD2
V: TRBV4-1
J: TRBJ2-1
length: 18
CDR3: CASSQGWGGGPLGDEQFF

D: -
V: TRBV6-6
J: TRBJ1-2
length: 11
CDR3: CATERGYGYTF

D: -
V: TRBV19
J: TRBJ2-7
length: 17
CDR3: CASSIPPGPGDSYEQYF

D: -
V: TRBV6-5
J: TRBJ2-7
length: 14
CDR3: CASSLGRSSYEQYF

D: TRBD1
V: TRBV6-5
J: TRBJ1-2
length: 16
CDR3: CASSYSTGANNYGYTF

D: TRBD1
V: TRBV5-4
J: TRBJ1-1
length: 20
CDR3: CASSLEGTGRVEHPNTEAFF

D: TRBD1
V: TRBV2
J: TRBJ2-1
length: 12
CDR3: CASGGQNNEQFF

D: TRBD1
V: TRBV5-4
J: TRBJ2-7
length: 16
CDR3: CASSRAGTGGSHEQYF

D: -
V: TRBV18
J: TRBJ2-1
length: 14
CDR3: CASSPTSSYNEQFF

D: -
V: TRBV19
J: TRBJ2-7
length: 14
CDR3: CASSISQRHYEQYF

D: -
V: TRBV3-1/TRBV3-2
J: TRBJ1-1
length: 14
CDR3: CASSLTAGIPEAFF

D: -
V: TRBV11-2
J: TRBJ2-1
length: 15
CDR3: CASSLGRGTDNEQFF

D: -
V: TRBV5-5
J: TRBJ2-6
length: 17
CDR3: CASSSLRGTTGANVLTF

D: TRBD1
V: TRBV18
J: TRBJ2-2
length: 15
CDR3: CASSPGTGVAGELFF

D: -
V: TRBV9
J: TRBJ1-3
length: 15
CDR3: CASSVREFSGNTIYF

D: -
V: TRBV7-2
J: TRBJ1-6
length: 15
CDR3: CASSLSTAPGGTLHF

D: TRBD2
V: TRBV6-5
J: TRBJ2-1
length: 14
CDR3: CASRRLAGGDEQFF